This T cell receptor (beta chain) is drawn from a study of blood T cell repertoires in COVID-19. Produced via immunoSEQ multiplex PCR; TCRdb's table is partial and in-frame only. This sample carries 230,000 or so clones, about 80% of them seen once, and the ten largest clones take around 3.5%. This clone was picked up many times. The V end lost 4 bases, the J end lost 9 bases, and 16 bases lay between the germline ends. The CDR3 length is 15 residues. Germline CDR1 reads LGHNA; CDR2 reads YSLEER. The rearrangement joins TRBV4-3 to TRBJ1-6; tentatively, D is TRBD1 (5 bases). Sequenced material: PBMCs or T cells enriched from blood (not recorded which). The sequence was obtained from a man between 45 and 60 years old who had recovered from COVID-19. The CDR3 DNA follows: TGCGCCAGCAGCCTGGGGGGGAGGGTTGGTTCACCCCTCCACTTT. As protein: CASSLGGRVGSPLHF.